This T cell receptor beta chain was observed in a study of blood T cell repertoires in COVID-19. Overall study context: Italy, Spain and the United States were the sources of the convalescent and acute COVID-19 samples. PBMCs, B-cell-depleted T cells, or T cells provided the cDNA or gDNA that made up the material.

In the authors' methods: By means of reference gene primer amplification, nucleated cell counts were estimated. Using immunoSEQ multiplex PCR, the repertoire was profiled, and TCRdb retains in-frame clones only, with some absent. V, J and clone size are those of that table, while D and trimming were read from the DNA. The repertoire holds some 170,000 clones, with 82% as singletons. This CDR3 has 16 amino acids. The V segment lost 2 bases and the J segment 7 bases; nucleotides outside the gene matches: 12. Germline CDR1 SGHNT, CDR2 YYREEE (reference sequence). This rearrangement joins TRBV5-4 to TRBJ2-1; 7 nucleotides line up with TRBD2. This sequence was found in a woman in her 70s with acute or convalescent COVID-19. Sequenced: peripheral blood. The CDR3 loop is CASSFGPGRGGNEQFF. The CDR3 DNA reads as TGTGCCAGCAGCTTTGGGCCGGGACGGGGAGGGAATGAGCAGTTCTTC.